This record looks at one T cell receptor beta chain sequence and its context. Assay: immunoSEQ multiplex PCR; the TCRdb copy retains only in-frame clones and omits some. Among 180,000 or so clones listed, 92% were seen once. This specimen belongs to a study of T cell responses to AZD1222 COVID-19 vaccine. Trimming left V 0 bases short and J 3 bases short, with 6 bases between. Germline CDR1 and CDR2: SGHRS and YFSETQ. This CDR3 is built from 14 residues. Sequencing was performed on peripheral blood, taken 28 days after the second AZD1222 dose. The chain joins TRBV5-1 to TRBJ2-2; D possibly corresponds to TRBD1 (5 bases). The receptor was isolated from an adult who received the AZD1222 COVID-19 vaccine. CDR3 DNA sequence: TGCGCCAGCAGCTTGGAAGGGGACACCGGGGAGCTGTTTTTT. Translating gives CASSLEGDTGELFF. Combining the CDR3 with reference TRBV5-1 and TRBJ2-2 gives the whole variable domain KAGVTQTPRYLIKTRGQQVTLSCSPISGHRSVSWYQQTPGQGLQFLFEYFSETQRNKGNFPGRFSGRQFSNSRSEMNVSTLELGDSALYLCASSLEGDTGELFFGEGSRLTVL.